This T cell receptor (beta chain) stems from a study of blood T cell repertoires in COVID-19. Study as a whole: Whether acute or convalescent, the COVID-19 samples came from the United States, Italy and Spain. T cells, B-cell-depleted T cells, or PBMCs provided the cDNA or gDNA that served as material.

This CDR3 is 15 amino acids long. V shed 4 bases and J 6 bases; nucleotides not matched to a gene: 8. Germline V gene data show CDR1 as SGDLS and CDR2 as YYNGEE. Generated by immunoSEQ multiplex PCR, the TCRdb table keeps only in-frame clones and is missing some. In the table there are approximately 100,000 clones, roughly 80% of which are singletons. V is TRBV9 and J is TRBJ2-5, with TRBD2 matching over 11 bases. The sequenced material came from peripheral blood. The clonotype was recovered from a human donor in a cohort sampled during active COVID-19. DNA for the CDR3: TGTGCCAGCAGCACGACTAGCGGGATTCTACAGACCCAGTACTTC. It yields the protein CASSTTSGILQTQYF. Using reference TRBV9 and TRBJ2-5 for the parts outside the CDR3, the full variable domain is DSGVTQTPKHLITATGQRVTLRCSPRSGDLSVYWYQQSLDQGLQFLIQYYNGEERAKGNILERFSAQQFPDLHSELNLSSLELGDSALYFCASSTTSGILQTQYFGPGTRLLVL.